Reported below is one T cell receptor (beta chain). Its target antigen remains unknown. Qualities for individual bases were not recorded, and no much larger clone is one base off. From a lookup of the germline V gene, CDR1 and CDR2 are SGHTA and FQGNSA. From its cysteine to its phenylalanine, the CDR3 spans 14 amino acids. The retained sequence is limited to the CDR3, 42 bases, with the frame set at the first base. Ends trimmed: V by 5 bases, J by 4 bases; bases unmatched to a gene: 5. The data originate from a study of blood T cell repertoires in COVID-19 (dated by TCRdb to the early 2020s). Background on the whole study: The collaborator samples originated in the United States, Italy and Spain and spanned the acute and convalescent phases of COVID-19. Deeply sampled blood TCRbeta repertoires from subjects exposed to, actively infected with, or recovered from COVID-19 were included in the dataset. The material from the prospective study consisted of cDNA or gDNA derived from T cells, B-cell-depleted T cells, or PBMCs. A de-identified subject ID, COVID-19 status, age in years and sex were almost always included in the sample metadata. The repertoires were released in a freely available public database intended as a resource for research on the immune response to SARS-CoV-2. Samples came from the ongoing ImmuneRACE study (first 160 participants) plus 1,254 subjects from 6 global collaborators. HLA class I and class II types, where available, came from metadata supplied by the sample provider rather than from assay-based typing.

Whole blood was collected in K2EDTA tubes by collaborating institutions according to the institutions' own protocols. For TCRbeta analysis, collaborator samples were shipped as frozen whole blood, as isolated PBMCs, or as DNA extracted from either sample type. TCRbeta CDR3 regions were amplified from genomic DNA by means of the immunoSEQ Assay, a bias-controlled multiplex PCR. On the study's bioinformatics: The number of nucleated cells in each sample was estimated from the amplification of reference gene primers within the assay. Sequence reads were collapsed and filtered to measure the absolute abundance of every unique TCRbeta CDR3 rearrangement. Productive Simpson clonality was computed per sample as the square root of Simpson's diversity index over productive rearrangements. TCRdb carries this immuneACCESS record with in-frame sequences only. Its versions omit some clonotypes, under half of them owing to an unresolved V gene in the studies checked, with the rest unexplained. The V and J calls and clone size come from that table; D and trimming were worked out from the DNA. The sample includes 150,000 or so clones, with just under 85% observed a single time. The ten largest clones capture about 3% of the sample.

Beyond this particular receptor, the publication reports: Clinical and demographic metadata were provided uncurated, with the amount varying by source and participant.

Here the chain combines TRBV7-2 and TRBJ1-2, with TRBD1 matching 9 junction bases. This TCR came from a woman of 80 years or more with acute or convalescent COVID-19. Input material: peripheral blood. CDR3 loop: CASSAGQGGYGYTF. The bases read TGTGCCAGCAGCGCGGGACAGGGTGGCTATGGCTACACCTTC. Reference TRBV7-2 and TRBJ1-2 proteins supply the regions before and after the CDR3; the full variable domain is: GAGVSQSPSNKVTEKGKDVELRCDPISGHTALYWYRQSLGQGLEFLIYFQGNSAPDKSGLPSDRFSAERTGGSVSTLTIQRTQQEDSAVYLCASSAGQGGYGYTFGSGTRLTVV.